These T cell receptor beta chains were read from a single sample in a study of blood T cells in healthy people across ages. TCRdb redid the calling of the 5' RACE reads with MiXCR, one entry per CDR3 protein. The sample holds about 1.1 million distinct CDR3 sequences, less than 45% seen once. Sequences were obtained from blood. These receptors were taken from a young man in good health. CDR3s include the opening cysteine and the closing phenylalanine or tryptophan. A D gene is named only where the DNA matches it firmly. Clone size, where shown, is once, few, many, or a class for clones that have expanded.

. | TRBJ2-2 | . | TRBV11-2 | CASSLVSSTGELFF | TGTGCCAGCAGCTTAGTTTCAAGCACCGGGGAGCTGTTTTTT
. | TRBJ2-5 | . | TRBV20-1 | CSAREDGDYMETQYF | TGCAGTGCTAGAGAGGACGGGGATTATATGGAGACCCAGTACTTC
TRBD1 | TRBJ1-2 | . | TRBV4-3 | CASSPDRGFYGYTF | TGCGCCAGCAGCCCGGACAGGGGGTTTTATGGCTACACCTTC
. | TRBJ2-7 | . | TRBV9 | CASSAGSNEQYF | TGTGCCAGCAGCGCAGGTAGTAATGAGCAGTACTTC
TRBD1 | TRBJ2-5 | few | TRBV6-5 | CASSYGTGDLETQYF | TGTGCCAGCAGTTACGGGACAGGGGATTTGGAGACCCAGTACTTC
. | TRBJ2-2 | few | TRBV29-1 | CSSLSPFSGELFF | TGCAGCTCCTTGAGCCCGTTCTCCGGGGAGCTGTTTTTT
. | TRBJ2-5 | once | TRBV11-2 | CASSLQRRRDSQETQYF | TGTGCCAGCAGCTTGCAACGCCGTAGGGACTCTCAAGAGACCCAGTACTTC
. | TRBJ2-6 | . | TRBV6-5 | CASSYSQVASGANVLTF | TGTGCCAGCAGTTACTCGCAGGTTGCCTCTGGGGCCAACGTCCTGACTTTC
. | TRBJ1-1 | . | TRBV6-6 | CASSSLREEAFF | TGTGCCAGCAGTTCCCTCAGGGAGGAAGCTTTCTTT
. | TRBJ1-2 | . | TRBV27 | CASSFGGRSGYTF | TGTGCCAGCAGTTTCGGGGGGCGCAGCGGCTACACCTTC
. | TRBJ1-2 | . | TRBV30 | CAWSVGAPNYGYTF | TGTGCCTGGAGTGTGGGTGCGCCGAACTATGGCTACACCTTC
TRBD1 | TRBJ1-4 | few | TRBV5-1 | CASSSGTGNSNEKLFF | TGCGCCAGCAGCTCAGGGACAGGGAACTCCAATGAAAAACTGTTTTTT
. | TRBJ1-2 | many | TRBV20-1 | CSARLGGYTF | TGCAGTGCTAGATTGGGCGGCTACACCTTC
. | TRBJ1-1 | . | TRBV9 | CASSVSSFMNTEAFF | TGTGCCAGCAGCGTAAGTAGTTTCATGAACACTGAAGCTTTCTTT
TRBD1 | TRBJ2-3 | . | TRBV6-5 | CASTIRDRGQDTQYF | TGTGCCAGCACCATCCGGGACAGGGGTCAAGATACGCAGTATTTT
. | TRBJ1-2 | . | TRBV2 | CASSVEGPSGYTF | TGTGCCAGCAGTGTGGAGGGTCCGAGTGGCTACACCTTC
. | TRBJ1-5 | . | TRBV7-9 | CASGSDRSGQPQHF | TGTGCCAGCGGCTCGGACCGCTCCGGTCAGCCCCAGCATTTT
. | TRBJ2-2 | . | TRBV5-1 | CASSPTTGAGELFF | TGCGCCAGCAGCCCTACAACTGGCGCCGGGGAGCTGTTTTTT
TRBD1 | TRBJ1-2 | . | TRBV2 | CASRRRQGIDYGYTF | TGTGCCAGCAGGCGTCGACAGGGGATAGACTATGGCTACACCTTC
TRBD2 | TRBJ2-1 | . | TRBV15 | CATSRDLLVRGEQFF | TGTGCCACCAGCAGAGATCTTTTGGTGCGGGGGGAGCAGTTCTTC
. | TRBJ2-5 | many | TRBV6-2/TRBV6-3 | CASSDPSNGLQYF | TGTGCCAGCAGTGACCCTTCGAATGGCCTCCAGTACTTC
. | TRBJ2-1 | . | TRBV6-2/TRBV6-3 | CASSDGGSTNKQFF | TGTGCCAGCAGTGACGGAGGCAGCACGAACAAGCAGTTCTTC
TRBD2 | TRBJ2-3 | . | TRBV7-2 | CASSRANGLAGGSSTDTQYF | TGTGCCAGCAGCCGTGCGAACGGACTAGCGGGGGGATCTAGCACAGATACGCAGTATTTT
. | TRBJ1-4 | . | TRBV7-9 | CASSPRGAGSNEKLFF | TGTGCCAGCAGCCCTAGAGGAGCAGGGAGTAATGAAAAACTGTTTTTT